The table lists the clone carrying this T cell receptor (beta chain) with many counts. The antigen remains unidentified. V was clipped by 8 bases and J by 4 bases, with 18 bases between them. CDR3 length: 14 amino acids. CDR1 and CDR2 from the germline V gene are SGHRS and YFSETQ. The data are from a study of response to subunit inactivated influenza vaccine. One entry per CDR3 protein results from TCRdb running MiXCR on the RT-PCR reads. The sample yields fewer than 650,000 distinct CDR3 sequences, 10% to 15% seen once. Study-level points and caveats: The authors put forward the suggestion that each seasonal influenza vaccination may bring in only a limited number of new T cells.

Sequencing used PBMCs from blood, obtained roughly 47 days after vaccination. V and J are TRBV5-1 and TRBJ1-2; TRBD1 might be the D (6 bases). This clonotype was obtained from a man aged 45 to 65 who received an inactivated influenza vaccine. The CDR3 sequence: CASSMGGEGYGYTF. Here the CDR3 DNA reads TGCGCCAGTTCGATGGGGGGCGAAGGCTATGGCTACACCTTC.